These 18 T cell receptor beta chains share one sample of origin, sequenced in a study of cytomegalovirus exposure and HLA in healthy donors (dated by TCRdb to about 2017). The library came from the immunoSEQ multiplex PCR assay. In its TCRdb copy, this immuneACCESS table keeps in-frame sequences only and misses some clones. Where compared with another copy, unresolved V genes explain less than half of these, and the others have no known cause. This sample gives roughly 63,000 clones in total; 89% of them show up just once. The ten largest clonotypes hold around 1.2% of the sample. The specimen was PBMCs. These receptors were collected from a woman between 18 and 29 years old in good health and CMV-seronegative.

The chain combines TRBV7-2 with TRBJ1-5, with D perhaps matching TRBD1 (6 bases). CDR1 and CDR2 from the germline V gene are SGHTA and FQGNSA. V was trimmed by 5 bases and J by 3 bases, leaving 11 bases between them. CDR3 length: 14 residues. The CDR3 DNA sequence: TGTGCCAGCAGCAAGGACAGCCTCAATCAGCCCCAGCATTTT. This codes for CASSKDSLNQPQHF.

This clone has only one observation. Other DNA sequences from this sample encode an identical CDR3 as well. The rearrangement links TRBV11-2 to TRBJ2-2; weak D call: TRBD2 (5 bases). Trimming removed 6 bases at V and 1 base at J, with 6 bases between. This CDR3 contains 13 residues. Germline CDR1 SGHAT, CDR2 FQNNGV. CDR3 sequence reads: CASRAGNTGELFF. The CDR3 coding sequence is TGTGCCAGCAGGGCGGGGAACACCGGGGAGCTGTTTTTT.

This chain's CDR3 is CSVDPAGGLYNEQFF. The DNA of the CDR3 is TGCAGCGTTGACCCCGCGGGAGGGCTCTACAATGAGCAGTTCTTC. J is TRBJ2-1 and V is TRBV29-1; 9 nucleotides match TRBD2. The V gene's germline CDR1 is SQVTM and CDR2 ANQGSEA. The CDR3 length is 15 residues. V lost 3 bases to trimming and J lost 3 bases; unmatched junction nucleotides: 6.

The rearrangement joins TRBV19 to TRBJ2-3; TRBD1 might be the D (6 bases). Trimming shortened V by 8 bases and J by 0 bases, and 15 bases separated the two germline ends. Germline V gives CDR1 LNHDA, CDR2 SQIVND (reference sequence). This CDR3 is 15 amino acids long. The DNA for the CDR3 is TGTGCCAGTCACCGGGACACTTCTAGCACAGATACGCAGTATTTT. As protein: CASHRDTSSTDTQYF.

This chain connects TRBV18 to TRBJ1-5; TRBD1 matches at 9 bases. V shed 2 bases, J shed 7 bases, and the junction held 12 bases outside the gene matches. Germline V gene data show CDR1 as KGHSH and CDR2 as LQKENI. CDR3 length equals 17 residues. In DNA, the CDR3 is TGTGCCAGCTCACCAGAACCATGGACAGGGGTTGGCCAGCCCCAGCATTTT. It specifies CASSPEPWTGVGQPQHF.

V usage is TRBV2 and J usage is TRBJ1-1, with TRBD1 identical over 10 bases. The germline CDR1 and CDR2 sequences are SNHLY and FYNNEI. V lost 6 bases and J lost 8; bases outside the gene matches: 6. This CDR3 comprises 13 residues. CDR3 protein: CASRPTGGIEAFF. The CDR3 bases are TGTGCCAGCAGGCCGACAGGGGGCATCGAAGCTTTCTTT.

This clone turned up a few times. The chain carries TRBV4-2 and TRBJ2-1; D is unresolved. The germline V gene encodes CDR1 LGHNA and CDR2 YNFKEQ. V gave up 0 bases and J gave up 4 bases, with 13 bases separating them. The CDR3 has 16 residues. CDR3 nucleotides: TGTGCCAGCAGCCAAGATCCCACTCCGGGTTACAATGAGCAGTTCTTC. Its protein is CASSQDPTPGYNEQFF.

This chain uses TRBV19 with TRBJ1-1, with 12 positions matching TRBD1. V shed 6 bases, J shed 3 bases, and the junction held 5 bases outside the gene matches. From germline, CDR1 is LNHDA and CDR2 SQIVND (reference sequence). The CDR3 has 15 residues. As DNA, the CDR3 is TGTGCCAGTAGCGGGACAGGGGGCCTGGACACTGAAGCTTTCTTT. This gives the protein CASSGTGGLDTEAFF.

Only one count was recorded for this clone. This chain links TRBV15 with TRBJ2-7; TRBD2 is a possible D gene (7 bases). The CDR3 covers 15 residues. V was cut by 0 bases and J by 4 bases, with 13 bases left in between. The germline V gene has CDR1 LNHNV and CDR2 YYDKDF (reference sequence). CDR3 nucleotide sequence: TGTGCCACCAGCAGAGATGGGGGGGCATTGTACGAGCAGTACTTC. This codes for CATSRDGGALYEQYF.

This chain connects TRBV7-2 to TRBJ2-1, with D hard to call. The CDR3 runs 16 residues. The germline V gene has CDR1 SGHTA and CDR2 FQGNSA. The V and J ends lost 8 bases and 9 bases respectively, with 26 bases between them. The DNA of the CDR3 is TGTGCCAGCGATTTAACTAAACCATTTCAAATCAGTGAGCAGTTCTTC. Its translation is CASDLTKPFQISEQFF. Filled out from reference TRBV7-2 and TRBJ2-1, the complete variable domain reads GAGVSQSPSNKVTEKGKDVELRCDPISGHTALYWYRQSLGQGLEFLIYFQGNSAPDKSGLPSDRFSAERTGGSVSTLTIQRTQQEDSAVYLCASDLTKPFQISEQFFGPGTRLTVL.

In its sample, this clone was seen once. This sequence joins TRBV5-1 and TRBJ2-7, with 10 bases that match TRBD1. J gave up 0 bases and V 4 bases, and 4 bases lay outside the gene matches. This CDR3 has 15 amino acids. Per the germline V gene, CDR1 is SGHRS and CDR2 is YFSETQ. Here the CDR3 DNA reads TGCGCCAGCAGCCCGAGACAGGGGGCCTCCTACGAGCAGTACTTC. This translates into CASSPRQGASYEQYF.

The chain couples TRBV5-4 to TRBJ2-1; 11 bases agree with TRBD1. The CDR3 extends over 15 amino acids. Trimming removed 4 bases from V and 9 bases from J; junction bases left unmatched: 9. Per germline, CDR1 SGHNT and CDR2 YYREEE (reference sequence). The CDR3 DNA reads TGTGCCAGCAGCCCCGCCCCCGGGACAGGGGGTGAGCAGTTCTTC. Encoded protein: CASSPAPGTGGEQFF.

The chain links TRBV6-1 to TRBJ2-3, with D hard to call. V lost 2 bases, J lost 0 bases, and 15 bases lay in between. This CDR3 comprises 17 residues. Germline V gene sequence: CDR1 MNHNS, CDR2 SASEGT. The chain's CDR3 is CASSERLTITSTDTQYF. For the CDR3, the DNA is TGTGCCAGCAGTGAACGGCTAACTATAACGAGCACAGATACGCAGTATTTT.

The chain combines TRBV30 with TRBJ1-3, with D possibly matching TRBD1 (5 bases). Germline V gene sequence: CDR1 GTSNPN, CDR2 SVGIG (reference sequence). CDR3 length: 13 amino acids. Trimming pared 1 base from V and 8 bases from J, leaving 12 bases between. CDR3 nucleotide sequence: TGTGCCTGGAGTGACCCCCGGGGGGACACCATATATTTT. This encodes CAWSDPRGDTIYF.

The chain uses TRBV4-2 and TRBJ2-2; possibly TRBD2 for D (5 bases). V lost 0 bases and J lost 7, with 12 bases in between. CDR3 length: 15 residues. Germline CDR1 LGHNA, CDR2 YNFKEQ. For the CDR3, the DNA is TGTGCCAGCAGCCAAGAGGGGAGCCGGGGCGGGGAGCTGTTTTTT. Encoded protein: CASSQEGSRGGELFF.

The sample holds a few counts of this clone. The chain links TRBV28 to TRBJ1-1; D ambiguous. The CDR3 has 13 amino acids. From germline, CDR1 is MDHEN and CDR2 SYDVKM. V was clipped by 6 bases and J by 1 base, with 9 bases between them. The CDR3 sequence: CASRLQRNTEAFF. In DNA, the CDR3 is TGTGCCAGCAGGCTACAGAGGAACACTGAAGCTTTCTTT.

The DNA for the CDR3 is TGTGCCAGCAGCCCATATGTGGCGGGGGGCACAGATACGCAGTATTTT. It is translated as CASSPYVAGGTDTQYF. This chain joins TRBV4-2 and TRBJ2-3, with 7 bases aligning to TRBD2. Germline trimming cut 4 bases from V and 1 base from J; bases unmatched to any gene: 8. Germline-derived CDR1 and CDR2 are LGHNA and YNFKEQ. The CDR3 has 16 amino acids.

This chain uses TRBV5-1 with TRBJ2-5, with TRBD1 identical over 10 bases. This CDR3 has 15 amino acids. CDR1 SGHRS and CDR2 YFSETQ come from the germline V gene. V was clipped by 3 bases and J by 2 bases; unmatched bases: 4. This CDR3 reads CASSWGGQGQETQYF. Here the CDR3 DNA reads TGCGCCAGCAGCTGGGGGGGACAGGGGCAAGAGACCCAGTACTTC.